A single sample is the source of the 7 T cell receptor beta chains below, sequenced in a study of siplizumab effects on memory and regulatory T cells. Clones were read by immunoSEQ multiplex PCR, and TCRdb kept only the in-frame ones, dropping some. The profile shows tens of thousands of clones, around 97% of them singletons. Specimen: naive CD4+ T cells sorted from blood. The origin of the receptors is a human donor in good health.

The chain carries TRBV18 and TRBJ1-2; D perhaps matches TRBD1 (5 bases). The CDR3 is 15 amino acids. Trimming took 0 bases from V and 7 from J, leaving 15 bases between them. CDR1 is KGHSH, CDR2 LQKENI, per germline. The DNA for the CDR3 is TGTGCCAGCTCACCACCTTTTGTGCCAGGGCCTGGCTACACCTTC. It yields the protein CASSPPFVPGPGYTF.

This clone has just one count. The J gene is TRBJ2-7, the V gene TRBV7-2; the D gene is possibly TRBD2 (6 bases). The V and J ends lost 5 bases and 0 bases respectively, with 23 bases between them. Germline V gives CDR1 SGHTA, CDR2 FQGNSA. This CDR3 is built from 18 residues. For the CDR3, the DNA is TGTGCCAGCAGCCCTAGAGGGTGGGTAGCGGAGAGCTCCTACGAGCAGTACTTC. Protein sequence: CASSPRGWVAESSYEQYF.

The V and J genes are TRBV10-3 and TRBJ2-5; TRBD1 might be the D (6 bases). Trimming took off 3 bases at V and 4 bases at J, with 18 bases between the two ends. The germline V gene has CDR1 ENHRY and CDR2 SYGVKD. The CDR3 is 16 amino acids. CDR3 sequence reads: CAISDSGAGSGETQYF. The CDR3 coding sequence is TGTGCCATCAGTGATTCAGGGGCTGGTTCTGGAGAGACCCAGTACTTC.

This chain links TRBV12-5 with TRBJ2-3; 8 positions agree with TRBD2. Germline trimming cut 9 bases from V and 3 bases from J; bases unmatched to any gene: 2. This CDR3 has 12 amino acids. Germline lookup yields CDR1 LGHNT and CDR2 FRNRAP. As DNA, the CDR3 is TGTGCTAGCGGGGGGGCAACAGATACGCAGTATTTT. This translates into CASGGATDTQYF.

The chain uses TRBV16 and TRBJ1-5, with D unresolved. The germline CDR1 and CDR2 sequences are KGHSY and FQNENV. CDR3 size: 15 residues. V dropped 0 bases and J dropped 7 bases, with 13 bases sitting between them. The CDR3 spells CASSQSSQEAQPQHF. In DNA form, the CDR3 reads TGTGCCAGCAGCCAATCGTCACAAGAGGCACAGCCCCAGCATTTT.

The CDR3 DNA is TGTGCCAGCAGCCAAGAGGGGACTAGCGGAACCTACGAGCAGTACTTC. Amino acids: CASSQEGTSGTYEQYF. V is TRBV4-2 and J is TRBJ2-7; TRBD2 aligns across 11 bases. V trimming: 0 bases; J trimming: 2 bases; junction bases outside the gene matches: 3. CDR3 length equals 16 residues. Germline V gives CDR1 LGHNA, CDR2 YNFKEQ.

V and J are TRBV9 and TRBJ2-1, with no clear D. V lost 0 bases and J lost 4, with 11 bases in between. Germline-derived CDR1 and CDR2 are SGDLS and YYNGEE. CDR3 size: 15 residues. The CDR3 reads CASSVASLPYNEQFF. CDR3 nucleotide sequence: TGTGCCAGCAGCGTAGCCAGTTTACCGTACAATGAGCAGTTCTTC.